This record covers a single TCR beta chain. Its cognate antigen is unknown. This record comes from a study of monozygotic twins with inflammatory bowel disease. Study conclusions and caveats: Healthy twins showed more clonotype sharing with others than IBD patients, especially patients with disease activity.

Germline CDR1 and CDR2: SGHTA and FQGNSA. This CDR3 is built from 13 residues. After re-calling the 5' RACE reads, TCRdb lists one entry per CDR3 protein, DNA absent. The sample holds approximately 330,000 distinct CDR3 sequences. The chain employs TRBV7-2 and TRBJ1-2; TCRdb names TRBD1, which stays unverified in the absence of DNA. The source of this sequence is a human donor with ulcerative colitis or Crohn's disease, or a healthy co-twin of an affected twin (not recorded which). Input material: blood. The CDR3: CASSLRGEYGYTF.